This T cell receptor (beta chain) was sequenced during a study of glioma-infiltrating T cells after dendritic cell vaccination. In the study overall: Patients received autologous tumor lysate-pulsed dendritic cell vaccination between about 2003 and 2013.

Produced via immunoSEQ multiplex PCR; TCRdb's table is partial and in-frame only. The sample has about 82,000 clones, approximately 90% seen once. Concerning this clone itself: The target antigen is unknown.

Study results and limitations: The cohort had few patients with full blood and tumor sets.

V shed 3 bases and J shed 2 bases, with 17 bases lying between them. Germline V gene data show CDR1 as MNHNS and CDR2 as SASEGT. The CDR3 sequence is 17 residues long. Patients had residual fresh-frozen tumor tissue and more than two years of survival data. The chain has TRBV6-1 and TRBJ1-5; TRBD1 is a possible D gene (6 bases). The TCR was taken from a human donor with glioblastoma. Sequencing used blood, obtained before dendritic cell vaccination. This CDR3 is CASSDSFGGQGNQPQHF. The CDR3, as DNA: TGTGCCAGCAGTGATTCTTTTGGGGGCCAGGGCAATCAGCCCCAGCATTTT.